This T cell receptor beta chain is drawn from a study of blood T cell repertoires in COVID-19. Across the whole study: Sources were T cells, B-cell-depleted T cells, or PBMCs; the material itself was cDNA or gDNA.

In the original workflow: Amplification of reference gene primers was used by the study to estimate nucleated cell counts. The table came from immunoSEQ multiplex PCR; TCRdb's copy has only in-frame clones and leaves some out. V, J and clone size are those of that table, while D and trimming were read from the DNA. The sample yields about 71,000 clones, about 86% seen once. V lost 6 bases to trimming and J lost 2 bases, with 10 bases between them. The germline V gene encodes CDR1 SGHAT and CDR2 FQNNGV. CDR3 length: 14 amino acids. The sequence was obtained from a man aged 50 to 60 with active COVID-19. The chain carries TRBV11-2 and TRBJ1-4, with TRBD1 as a possible D gene (6 bases). Sequenced material: peripheral blood. DNA for the CDR3: TGTGCCAGCAGAAAGGACAGTACTAATGAAAAACTGTTTTTT. It yields the protein CASRKDSTNEKLFF.